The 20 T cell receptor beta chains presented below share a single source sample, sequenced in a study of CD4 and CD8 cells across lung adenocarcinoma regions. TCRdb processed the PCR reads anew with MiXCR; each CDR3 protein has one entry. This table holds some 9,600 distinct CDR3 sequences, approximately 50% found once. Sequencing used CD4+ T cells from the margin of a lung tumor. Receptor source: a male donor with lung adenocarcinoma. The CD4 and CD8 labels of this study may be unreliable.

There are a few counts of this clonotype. The CDR3 sequence is CASSSQGGGNEQFF. The CDR3 DNA follows: TGCGCCAGCAGCTCCCAGGGAGGGGGCAATGAGCAGTTCTTC. The chain joins TRBV5-1 to TRBJ2-1; maybe TRBD2 (7 bases). The germline gives CDR1 SGHRS, CDR2 YFSETQ. This CDR3 region has 14 residues. Trimming removed 3 bases at V and 6 bases at J, with 13 bases between.

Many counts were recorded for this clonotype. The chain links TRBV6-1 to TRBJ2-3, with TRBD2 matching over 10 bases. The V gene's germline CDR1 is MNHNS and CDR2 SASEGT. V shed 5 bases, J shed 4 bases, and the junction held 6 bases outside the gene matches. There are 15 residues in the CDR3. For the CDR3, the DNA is TGTGCCAGCAGTCCGAGCGGGGGGGGACCAGATACGCAGTATTTT. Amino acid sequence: CASSPSGGGPDTQYF.

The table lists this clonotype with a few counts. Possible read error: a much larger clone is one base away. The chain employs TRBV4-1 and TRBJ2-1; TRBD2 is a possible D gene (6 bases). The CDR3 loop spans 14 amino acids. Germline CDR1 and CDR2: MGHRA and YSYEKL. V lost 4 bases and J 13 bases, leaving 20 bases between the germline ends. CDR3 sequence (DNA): TGCGCCAGCAGCCTGGGTCCACCGGGGGAGACCCAGTTCTTC. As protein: CASSLGPPGETQFF.

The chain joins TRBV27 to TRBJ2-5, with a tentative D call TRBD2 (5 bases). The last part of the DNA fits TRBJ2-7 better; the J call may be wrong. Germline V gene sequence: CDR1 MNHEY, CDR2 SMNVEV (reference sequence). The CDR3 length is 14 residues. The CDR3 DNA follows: TGTGCCAGCAGTTTTAGTCGGGATATCCACGAGCAGTACTTC. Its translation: CASSFSRDIHEQYF.

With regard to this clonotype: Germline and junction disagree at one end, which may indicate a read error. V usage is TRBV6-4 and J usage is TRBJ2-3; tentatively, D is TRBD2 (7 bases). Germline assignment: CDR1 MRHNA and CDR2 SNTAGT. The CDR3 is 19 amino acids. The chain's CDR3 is CASSLRAGRGGRDPETQYF. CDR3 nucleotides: TGTGCCAGCAGTCTCAGGGCGGGGCGCGGGGGCCGTGACCCAGAGACCCAGTATTTC.

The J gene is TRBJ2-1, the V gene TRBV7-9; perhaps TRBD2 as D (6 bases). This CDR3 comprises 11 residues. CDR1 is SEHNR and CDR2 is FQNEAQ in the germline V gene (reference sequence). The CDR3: CASGRSDEQFF. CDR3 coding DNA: TGTGCTAGCGGCAGGTCCGATGAGCAGTTCTTC.

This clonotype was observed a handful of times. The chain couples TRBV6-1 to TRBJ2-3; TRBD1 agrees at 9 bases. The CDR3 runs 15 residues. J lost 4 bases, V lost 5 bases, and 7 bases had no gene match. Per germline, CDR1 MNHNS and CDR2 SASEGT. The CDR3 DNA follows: TGTGCCAGCAGTATTCAGGGACAGGGCGCAGATACGCAGTATTTT. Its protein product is CASSIQGQGADTQYF.

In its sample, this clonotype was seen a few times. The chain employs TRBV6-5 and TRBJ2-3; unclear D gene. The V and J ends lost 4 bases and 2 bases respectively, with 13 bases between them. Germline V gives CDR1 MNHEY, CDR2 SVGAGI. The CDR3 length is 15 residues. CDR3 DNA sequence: TGTGCCAGCAGTTTAAGGAACAGAGCCACAGATACGCAGTATTTT. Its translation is CASSLRNRATDTQYF.

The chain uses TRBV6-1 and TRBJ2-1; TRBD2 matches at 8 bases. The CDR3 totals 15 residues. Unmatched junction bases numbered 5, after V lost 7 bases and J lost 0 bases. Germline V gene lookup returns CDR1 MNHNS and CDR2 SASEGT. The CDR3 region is CASIVGTSSYNEQFF. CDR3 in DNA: TGTGCCAGCATAGTAGGGACTAGCTCCTACAATGAGCAGTTCTTC.

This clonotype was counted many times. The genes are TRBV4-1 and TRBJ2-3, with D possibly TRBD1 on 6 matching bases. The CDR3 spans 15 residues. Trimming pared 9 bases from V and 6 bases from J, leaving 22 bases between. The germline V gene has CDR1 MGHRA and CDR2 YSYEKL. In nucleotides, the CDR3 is TGCGCCAGTGCAGGGTTTTGGGGGCAAAGGGATACGCAGTATTTT. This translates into CASAGFWGQRDTQYF.

The CDR3 reads CASSGEAGGAYEQYF. For the CDR3, the DNA is TGTGCCAGCAGTGGGGAAGCGGGAGGGGCCTACGAGCAGTACTTC. The rearrangement joins TRBV6-1 to TRBJ2-5, with TRBD2 identical over 10 bases. Judging by the DNA end, TRBJ2-7 fits better; the J call may be wrong. CDR1 and CDR2 from the germline V gene are MNHNS and SASEGT. This CDR3 has 15 amino acids.

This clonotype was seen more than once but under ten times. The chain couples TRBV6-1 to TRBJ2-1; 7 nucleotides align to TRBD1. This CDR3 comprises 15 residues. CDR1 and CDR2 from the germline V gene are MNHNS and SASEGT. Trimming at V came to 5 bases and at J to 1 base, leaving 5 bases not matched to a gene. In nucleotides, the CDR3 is TGTGCCAGCAGTAAAACAGGGGAGTCCTACAATGAGCAGTTCTTC. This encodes CASSKTGESYNEQFF.

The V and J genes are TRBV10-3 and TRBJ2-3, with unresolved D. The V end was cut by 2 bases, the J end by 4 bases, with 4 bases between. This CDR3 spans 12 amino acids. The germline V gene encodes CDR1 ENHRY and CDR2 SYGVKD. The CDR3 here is CAISENPDTQYF. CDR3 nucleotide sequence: TGTGCCATCAGTGAGAATCCAGATACGCAGTATTTT.

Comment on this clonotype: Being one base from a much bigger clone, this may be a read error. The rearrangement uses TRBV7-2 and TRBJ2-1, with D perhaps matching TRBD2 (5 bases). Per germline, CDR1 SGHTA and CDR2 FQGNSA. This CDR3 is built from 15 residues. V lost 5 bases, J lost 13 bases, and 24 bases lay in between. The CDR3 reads CASSQYNSVQETQFF. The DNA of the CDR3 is TGTGCCAGCAGCCAATATAATAGCGTCCAAGAGACCCAGTTCTTC.

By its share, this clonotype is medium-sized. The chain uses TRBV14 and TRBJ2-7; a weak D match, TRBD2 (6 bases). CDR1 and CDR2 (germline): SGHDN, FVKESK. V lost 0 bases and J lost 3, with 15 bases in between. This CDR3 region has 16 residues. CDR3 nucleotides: TGTGCCAGCAGCCAAGAAGCTTGGGGACTCAGCTACGAGCAGTACTTC. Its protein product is CASSQEAWGLSYEQYF.

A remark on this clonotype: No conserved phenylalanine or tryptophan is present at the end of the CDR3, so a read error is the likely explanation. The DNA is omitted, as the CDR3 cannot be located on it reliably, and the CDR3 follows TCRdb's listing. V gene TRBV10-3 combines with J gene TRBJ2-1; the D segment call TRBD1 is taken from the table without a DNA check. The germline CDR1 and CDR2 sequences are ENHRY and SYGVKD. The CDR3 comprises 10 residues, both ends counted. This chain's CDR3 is CAIRAPSRVP.

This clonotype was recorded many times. In DNA, the CDR3 is TGTGCCAGCAGTCCACCGGGACGGGAGCCCCAGCATTTT. Translating gives CASSPPGREPQHF. The chain is built from TRBV28 and TRBJ1-5, with D possibly TRBD1 on 5 matching bases. From germline, CDR1 is MDHEN and CDR2 SYDVKM. The CDR3 spans 13 residues. V gave up 5 bases and J gave up 8 bases, with 13 bases separating them.

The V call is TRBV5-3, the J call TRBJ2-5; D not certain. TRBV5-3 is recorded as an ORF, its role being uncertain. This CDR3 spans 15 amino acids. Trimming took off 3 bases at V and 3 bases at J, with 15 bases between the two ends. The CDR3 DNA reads TGTGCCAGAAGCTATTACACAGTTCTCGAAGAGACCCAGTACTTC. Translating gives CARSYYTVLEETQYF.

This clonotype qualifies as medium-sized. The CDR3 protein is CASSKGTGRGNTEAFF. The CDR3 DNA is TGTGCCAGCAGTAAAGGGACAGGGCGGGGGAACACTGAAGCTTTCTTT. V and J are TRBV6-1 and TRBJ1-1; TRBD1 agrees at 9 bases. The germline V gene encodes CDR1 MNHNS and CDR2 SASEGT. Trimming cost V 5 bases and J 1 base; bases outside gene matches: 8. This CDR3 contains 16 residues.

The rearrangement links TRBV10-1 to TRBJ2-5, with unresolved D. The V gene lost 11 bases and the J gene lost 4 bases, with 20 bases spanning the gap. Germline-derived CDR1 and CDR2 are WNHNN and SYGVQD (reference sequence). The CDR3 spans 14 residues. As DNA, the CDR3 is TGCGCCCCCTGGATGACAAACAGAAGAGAGACCCAGTACTTC. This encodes CAPWMTNRRETQYF.